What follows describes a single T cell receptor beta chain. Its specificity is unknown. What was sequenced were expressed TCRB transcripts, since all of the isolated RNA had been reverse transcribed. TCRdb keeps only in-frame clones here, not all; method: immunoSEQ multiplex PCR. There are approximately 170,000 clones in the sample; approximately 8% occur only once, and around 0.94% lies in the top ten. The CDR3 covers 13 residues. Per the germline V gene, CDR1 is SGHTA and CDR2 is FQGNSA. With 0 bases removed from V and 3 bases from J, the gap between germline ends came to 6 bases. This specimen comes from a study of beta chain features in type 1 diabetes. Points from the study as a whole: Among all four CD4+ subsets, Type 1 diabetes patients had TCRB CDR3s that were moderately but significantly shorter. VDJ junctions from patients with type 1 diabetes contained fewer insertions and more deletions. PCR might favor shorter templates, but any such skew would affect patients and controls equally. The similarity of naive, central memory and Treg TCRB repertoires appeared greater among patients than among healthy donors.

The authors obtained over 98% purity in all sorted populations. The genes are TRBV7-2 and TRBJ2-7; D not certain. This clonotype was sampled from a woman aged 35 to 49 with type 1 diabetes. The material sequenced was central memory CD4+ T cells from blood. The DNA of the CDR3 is TGTGCCAGCAGCTTAGCCAGACACTACGAGCAGTACTTC. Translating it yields CASSLARHYEQYF. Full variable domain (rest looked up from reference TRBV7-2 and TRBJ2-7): GAGVSQSPSNKVTEKGKDVELRCDPISGHTALYWYRQSLGQGLEFLIYFQGNSAPDKSGLPSDRFSAERTGGSVSTLTIQRTQQEDSAVYLCASSLARHYEQYFGPGTRLTVT.